This TCR beta chain was sequenced in a study of T-cell reconstitution after alpha-beta-depleted transplantation in children. This clonotype was observed a handful of times. CDR1 is SNHLY and CDR2 is FYNNEI in the germline V gene. The CDR3 sequence is 13 residues long. V was clipped by 3 bases and J by 7 bases, with 10 bases between them. Preparation of the TCRbeta library used unique molecular identifiers. TCRdb analysed the PCR reads with MiXCR anew, one entry per CDR3 protein. This sample carries about 360,000 distinct CDR3 sequences, about an eighth of them seen once, and the ten largest clones take about 4.5%.

Sequencing used PBMCs, obtained from the stem cell graft. The TCR originated in a human donor who donated a stem cell graft to a child with Fanconi anemia. The rearrangement uses TRBV2 and TRBJ1-5; no clear D. CDR3 nucleotides: TGTGCCAGCAGTGATGAGGTAAAACAGCCCCAGCATTTT. Translating it yields CASSDEVKQPQHF.